This paragraph reports one T cell receptor beta chain. This sample is part of a study of blood T cell repertoires in COVID-19. In the original analysis: Estimation of nucleated cell counts relied on the amplification of reference gene primers. Clones were sequenced by immunoSEQ multiplex PCR, and TCRdb holds only the in-frame ones, with some missing. V and J calls and clone size come straight from that table; D and trimming were deduced from the DNA. This sample carries fewer than 300,000 clones, about 85% of them seen once, and the ten largest clones take 2% to 3%. Across 24 US areas, participants ranged in age from roughly 18 to 95 years. CDR1 WNHNN and CDR2 SYGVQD come from the germline V gene (reference sequence). The CDR3 runs to 18 residues. The ends were cut back, 0 bases at V and 1 base at J, with 18 bases in the middle.

Sequenced: PBMCs or T cells enriched from blood (not recorded which). The gene calls are TRBV10-1 and TRBJ2-5; D call uncertain. This clonotype originated in a woman in her 50s who had recovered from COVID-19. CDR3 protein: CASSESKLSSSLQETQYF. The DNA of the CDR3 is TGCGCCAGCAGTGAGTCGAAGTTGAGTTCGTCCCTCCAAGAGACCCAGTACTTC.